A single sample gave rise to the 5 T cell receptor beta chains below, sequenced in a study of T cell repertoires in cytomegalovirus infection. MiXCR, run by TCRdb on the reads, gives a single entry per CDR3 protein. The sample lists about 160,000 distinct CDR3 sequences, about a fifth occurring once. Their antigens are not known. Sample: CD8+ T cells from cultured PBMCs, taken from culture after CMV antigen stimulation. The receptors shown here come from a human donor in good health (CMV status not recorded). Some clones in this sample may be carry-over from other donors' samples.

This clonotype was observed a handful of times. The V gene is TRBV5-4, the J gene TRBJ1-2; D unresolved. The CDR3 runs to 14 residues. CDR1 is SGHNT and CDR2 is YYREEE in the germline V gene (reference sequence). V lost 4 bases and J 2 bases, leaving 12 bases between the germline ends. The CDR3 DNA sequence: TGTGCCAGCAGCCGCACGGACGGAAACTATGGCTACACCTTC. Amino acid sequence: CASSRTDGNYGYTF. The whole variable domain, remainder taken from reference TRBV5-4 and TRBJ1-2, is ETGVTQSPTHLIKTRGQQVTLRCSSQSGHNTVSWYQQALGQGPQFIFQYYREEENGRGNFPPRFSGLQFPNYSSELNVNALELDDSALYLCASSRTDGNYGYTFGSGTRLTVV.

This chain joins TRBV15 and TRBJ1-4; no reliable D call. The CDR3 totals 14 residues. Germline V gives CDR1 LNHNV, CDR2 YYDKDF (reference sequence). V was trimmed by 0 bases and J by 8 bases, leaving 10 bases between them. DNA for the CDR3: TGTGCCACCAGCAGAGATCGGATAGGCGAAAAACTGTTTTTT. Translation: CATSRDRIGEKLFF.

The chain carries TRBV7-8 and TRBJ2-1; TRBD2 matches 13 bases. Per the germline V gene, CDR1 is SGHVS and CDR2 is FQNEAQ. This CDR3 is 16 amino acids long. V gave up 5 bases and J gave up 7 bases; unmatched junction bases: 8. The CDR3 here is CASSPKLAGGQNEQFF. The CDR3 DNA is TGTGCCAGCAGCCCAAAACTAGCGGGGGGGCAGAATGAGCAGTTCTTC.

V and J are TRBV7-2 and TRBJ2-7, with D perhaps TRBD2 (5 bases). Trimming left V 4 bases short and J 0 bases short, with 16 bases between. The CDR3 contains 16 residues. Germline V gives CDR1 SGHTA, CDR2 FQGNSA. The CDR3 DNA sequence: TGTGCCAGCAGCTCCGATGCTAGCTTCCTCTCCTACGAGCAGTACTTC. Protein: CASSSDASFLSYEQYF. Drawing the rest from reference TRBV7-2 and TRBJ2-7, the complete variable domain is GAGVSQSPSNKVTEKGKDVELRCDPISGHTALYWYRQSLGQGLEFLIYFQGNSAPDKSGLPSDRFSAERTGGSVSTLTIQRTQQEDSAVYLCASSSDASFLSYEQYFGPGTRLTVT.

The chain carries TRBV6-1 and TRBJ1-6; weak D call: TRBD1 (6 bases). The V gene lost 3 bases and the J gene lost 4 bases, with 10 bases spanning the gap. CDR1 is MNHNS and CDR2 is SASEGT in the germline V gene. The CDR3 totals 15 residues. The CDR3 region is CASSEGGAYNSPLHF. As DNA, the CDR3 is TGTGCCAGCAGTGAGGGGGGGGCATATAATTCACCCCTCCACTTT.